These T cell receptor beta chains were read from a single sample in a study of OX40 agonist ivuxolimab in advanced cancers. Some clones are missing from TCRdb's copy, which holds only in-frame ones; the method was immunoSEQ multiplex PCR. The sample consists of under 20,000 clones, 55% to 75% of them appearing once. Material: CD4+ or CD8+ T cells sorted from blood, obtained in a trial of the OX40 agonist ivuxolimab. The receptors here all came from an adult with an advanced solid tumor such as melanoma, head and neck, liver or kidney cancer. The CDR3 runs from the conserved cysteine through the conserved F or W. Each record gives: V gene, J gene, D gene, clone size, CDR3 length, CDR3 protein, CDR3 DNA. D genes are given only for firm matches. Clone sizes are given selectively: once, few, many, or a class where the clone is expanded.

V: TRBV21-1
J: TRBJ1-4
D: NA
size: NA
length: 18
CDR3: CASTAHGAGGLNNEKLFF
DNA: TGTGCCAGCACCGCCCACGGAGCAGGGGGCTTGAATAATGAAAAACTGTTTTTT

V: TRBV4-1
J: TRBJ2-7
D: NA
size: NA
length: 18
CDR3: CASSQDRVGNPWDYEQYF
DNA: TGCGCCAGCAGCCAAGATAGGGTCGGGAATCCCTGGGACTACGAGCAGTACTTC

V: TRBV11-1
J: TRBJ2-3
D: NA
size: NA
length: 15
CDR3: CASSETKVRRYTQYF
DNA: TGTGCCAGCAGCGAAACTAAGGTTAGACGGTATACGCAGTATTTT

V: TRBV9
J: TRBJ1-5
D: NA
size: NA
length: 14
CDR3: CASSVDGRGQPQHF
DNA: TGTGCCAGCAGCGTAGATGGTCGGGGTCAGCCCCAGCATTTT

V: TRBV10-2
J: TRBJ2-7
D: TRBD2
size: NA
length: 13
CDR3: CASGTSGHYEQYF
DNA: TGCGCCAGCGGGACTAGCGGACACTACGAGCAGTACTTC

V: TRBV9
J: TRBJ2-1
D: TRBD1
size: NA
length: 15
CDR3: CASSDPGQGSNEQFF
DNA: TGTGCCAGCAGCGATCCGGGACAGGGTTCGAATGAGCAGTTCTTC

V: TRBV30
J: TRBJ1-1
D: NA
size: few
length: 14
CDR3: CAWSTGGGHTEAFF
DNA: TGTGCCTGGAGTACCGGGGGGGGCCATACTGAAGCTTTCTTT

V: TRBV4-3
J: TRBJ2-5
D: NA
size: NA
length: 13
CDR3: CASSGGSQETQYF
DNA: TGCGCCAGCAGCGGGGGGAGTCAAGAGACCCAGTACTTC

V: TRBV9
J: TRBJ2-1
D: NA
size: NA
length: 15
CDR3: CASSVEGVKDNEQFF
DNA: TGTGCCAGCAGCGTAGAGGGGGTGAAAGACAATGAGCAGTTCTTC

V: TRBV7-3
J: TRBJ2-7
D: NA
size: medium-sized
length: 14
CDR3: CASSLGGAMDEQYF
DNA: TGTGCCAGCAGCCTGGGCGGGGCAATGGACGAGCAGTACTTC

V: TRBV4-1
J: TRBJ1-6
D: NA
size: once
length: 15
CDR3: CASSQDAGYNSPLHF
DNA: TGCGCCAGCAGCCAAGACGCAGGGTATAATTCACCCCTCCACTTT

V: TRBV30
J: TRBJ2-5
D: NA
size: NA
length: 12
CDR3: CARRGRQETQYF
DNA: TGTGCCCGACGGGGACGTCAAGAGACCCAGTACTTC

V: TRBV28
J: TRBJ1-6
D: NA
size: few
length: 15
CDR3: CASSLLGIGNSPLHF
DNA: TGTGCCAGCAGTTTGTTGGGAATCGGCAATTCACCCCTCCACTTT

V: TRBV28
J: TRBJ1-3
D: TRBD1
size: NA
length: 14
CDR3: CASRDRGPGNTIYF
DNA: TGTGCCAGCAGAGACAGGGGGCCAGGAAACACCATATATTTT

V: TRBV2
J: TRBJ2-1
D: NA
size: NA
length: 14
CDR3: CASSDRFRVHEQFF
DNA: TGTGCCAGCAGTGATCGTTTTAGGGTCCATGAGCAGTTCTTC

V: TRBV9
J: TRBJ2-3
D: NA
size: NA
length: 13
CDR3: CASSVEGGDTQYF
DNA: TGTGCCAGCAGCGTAGAGGGGGGCGATACGCAGTATTTT

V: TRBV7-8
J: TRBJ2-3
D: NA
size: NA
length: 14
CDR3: CASSLGLGPDTQYF
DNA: TGTGCCAGCAGCTTAGGGCTAGGACCAGATACGCAGTATTTT

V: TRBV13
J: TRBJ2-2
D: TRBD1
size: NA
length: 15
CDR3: CASSSGQGEAGELFF
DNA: TGTGCCAGCAGCTCGGGACAGGGTGAGGCCGGGGAGCTGTTTTTT

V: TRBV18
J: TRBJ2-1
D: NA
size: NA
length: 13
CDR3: CASSGSRGHEQFF
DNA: TGTGCCAGCTCAGGGTCCAGGGGACATGAGCAGTTCTTC

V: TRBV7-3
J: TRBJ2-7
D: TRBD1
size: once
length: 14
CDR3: CASSAPGQGHEQYF
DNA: TGTGCCAGCAGCGCCCCGGGACAGGGCCACGAGCAGTACTTC

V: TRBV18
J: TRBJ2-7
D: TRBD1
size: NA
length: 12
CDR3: CASGDREFEQYF
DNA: TGTGCCAGCGGCGACAGGGAGTTCGAGCAGTACTTC

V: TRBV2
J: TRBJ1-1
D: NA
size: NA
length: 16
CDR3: CASSTLTAGLDTEAFF
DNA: TGTGCCAGCAGTACCTTGACAGCGGGGTTAGACACTGAAGCTTTCTTT

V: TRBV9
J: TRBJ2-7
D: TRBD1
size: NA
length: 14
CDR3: CASSVGDRGYEQYF
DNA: TGTGCCAGCAGCGTAGGTGACAGGGGCTACGAGCAGTACTTC

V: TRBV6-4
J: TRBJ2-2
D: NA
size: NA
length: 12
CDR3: CASSDDTGELFF
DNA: TGTGCCAGCAGTGACGACACCGGGGAGCTGTTTTTT

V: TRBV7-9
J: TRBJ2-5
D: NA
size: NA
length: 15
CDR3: CASSTLGGAGETQYF
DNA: TGTGCCAGCAGCACCCTAGGGGGCGCGGGGGAGACCCAGTACTTC

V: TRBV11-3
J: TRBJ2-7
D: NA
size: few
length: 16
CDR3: CASKLGGSGLTYEQYF
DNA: TGTGCCAGCAAACTAGGGGGGTCAGGGTTGACCTACGAGCAGTACTTC

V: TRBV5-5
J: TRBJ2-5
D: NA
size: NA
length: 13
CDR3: CASSFAGGETQYF
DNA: TGTGCCAGCAGCTTTGCCGGGGGAGAGACCCAGTACTTC

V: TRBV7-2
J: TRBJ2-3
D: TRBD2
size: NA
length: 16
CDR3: CASSRLAGGGTDTQYF
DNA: TGTGCCAGCAGCAGACTAGCGGGGGGGGGCACAGATACGCAGTATTTT

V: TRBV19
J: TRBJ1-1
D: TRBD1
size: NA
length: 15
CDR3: CASSALTGRNTEAFF
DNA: TGTGCCAGTAGTGCCTTGACAGGGAGGAACACTGAAGCTTTCTTT

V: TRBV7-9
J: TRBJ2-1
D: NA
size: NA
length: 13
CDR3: CASSTMVDNEQFF
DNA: TGTGCCAGCAGCACCATGGTCGACAATGAGCAGTTCTTC

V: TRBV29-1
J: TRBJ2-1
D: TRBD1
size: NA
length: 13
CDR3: CSVTGEVYNEQFF
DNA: TGCAGCGTGACAGGGGAAGTCTACAATGAGCAGTTCTTC

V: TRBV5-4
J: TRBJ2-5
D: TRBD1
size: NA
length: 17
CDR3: CASSLRGQGREKETQYF
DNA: TGTGCCAGCAGCTTGAGGGGACAGGGAAGGGAGAAGGAGACCCAGTACTTC